The 23 T cell receptor beta chains presented below share a single source sample, sequenced in a study of cytomegalovirus exposure and HLA in healthy donors. The PCR had 60 Vbeta and 13 Jbeta primers. TCRdb keeps only in-frame clones here, not all; method: immunoSEQ multiplex PCR. The ten most abundant clones cover over 1.5% of a sample with 100,000 to 150,000 clones. The sequenced sample was PBMCs. The receptors shown here come from a woman in her 40s in good health and CMV-seropositive.

This chain uses TRBV11-2 with TRBJ2-1; 7 bases are shared with TRBD2. J gave up 0 bases and V 0 bases, and 5 bases lay outside the gene matches. CDR3 length: 17 amino acids. Germline CDR1 SGHAT, CDR2 FQNNGV. The CDR3 loop is CASSLETSAFSYNEQFF. CDR3 bases: TGTGCCAGCAGCTTAGAAACTAGCGCCTTCTCCTACAATGAGCAGTTCTTC. Together with reference TRBV11-2 and TRBJ2-1, the CDR3 gives the full variable domain: EAGVAQSPRYKIIEKRQSVAFWCNPISGHATLYWYQQILGQGPKLLIQFQNNGVVDDSQLPKDRFSAERLKGVDSTLKIQPAKLEDSAVYLCASSLETSAFSYNEQFFGPGTRLTVL.

The chain links TRBV10-3 to TRBJ2-7, with TRBD1 matching over 9 bases. V lost 10 bases and J lost 3; bases outside the gene matches: 10. Germline V gene lookup returns CDR1 ENHRY and CDR2 SYGVKD. The CDR3 spans 14 residues. The chain's CDR3 is CATLGDRAGYEQYF. CDR3 coding DNA: TGTGCCACCCTTGGGGACAGGGCGGGCTACGAGCAGTACTTC.

The chain recombines TRBV29-1 with TRBJ1-4; possibly TRBD1 for D (6 bases). The CDR3 consists of 17 residues. Trimming left V 0 bases short and J 0 bases short, with 14 bases between. Germline values: CDR1 SQVTM, CDR2 ANQGSEA. DNA for the CDR3: TGCAGCGTTGAAGACTTACAGGGAATCGCAACTAATGAAAAACTGTTTTTT. This sequence encodes CSVEDLQGIATNEKLFF.

The V gene is TRBV28, the J gene TRBJ2-7; TRBD2 matches at 8 bases. Trimming cost V 2 bases and J 3 bases; bases outside gene matches: 3. CDR3 length equals 14 residues. CDR1 is MDHEN, CDR2 SYDVKM, per germline. The CDR3 sequence is CASSLLTSGYEQYF. Written as DNA, the CDR3 is TGTGCCAGCAGTTTACTCACTAGCGGCTACGAGCAGTACTTC.

This chain joins TRBV6-1 and TRBJ1-6, with D hard to call. CDR1 is MNHNS and CDR2 is SASEGT in the germline V gene. V lost 7 bases and J 10 bases, leaving 17 bases between the germline ends. The CDR3 is 14 amino acids. CDR3 coding DNA: TGTGCCAGCACCGCAGTTGCCGCCAAGTCACCCCTCCACTTT. Translating gives CASTAVAAKSPLHF.

The V call is TRBV27, the J call TRBJ1-1, with 8 bases identical to TRBD1. V trimming: 4 bases; J trimming: 1 base; junction bases outside the gene matches: 5. CDR1 MNHEY and CDR2 SMNVEV come from the germline V gene (reference sequence). The CDR3 contains 15 residues. For the CDR3, the DNA is TGTGCCAGCAGTTCCCGCGACAGGGGGAACACTGAAGCTTTCTTT. Translation: CASSSRDRGNTEAFF.

The chain joins TRBV7-2 to TRBJ1-5; D is undetermined. Deletions cut 9 bases from V and 0 bases from J, with 6 bases between. Germline lookup yields CDR1 SGHTA and CDR2 FQGNSA. The CDR3 is 12 amino acids. For the CDR3, the DNA is TGTGCCAGTCAGAATAGCAATCAGCCCCAGCATTTT. Its protein is CASQNSNQPQHF.

As for this clone: This sample includes further DNA sequences coding for the same CDR3. V and J are TRBV5-1 and TRBJ2-7, with 9 bases aligning to TRBD1. Trimming at V came to 6 bases and at J to 9 bases, leaving 10 bases not matched to a gene. Germline lookup yields CDR1 SGHRS and CDR2 YFSETQ. This CDR3 contains 13 residues. The DNA for the CDR3 is TGCGCCAGCACGGGAGGACAGGGGTCGCGGCAGTACTTC. Its translation: CASTGGQGSRQYF.

DNA of the CDR3: TGTGCCAGCAGCGGTCGTTGGCATGAGCAGTTCTTC. Translation gives CASSGRWHEQFF. The chain couples TRBV7-8 to TRBJ2-1, with D uncertain. Germline assignment: CDR1 SGHVS and CDR2 FQNEAQ. The CDR3 runs to 12 residues. Trimming pared 5 bases from V and 8 bases from J, leaving 10 bases between.

The chain has TRBV7-3 and TRBJ2-1, with 10 bases lining up with TRBD2. This CDR3 has 15 amino acids. CDR1 and CDR2 (germline): SGHTA, FQGTGA. J was trimmed by 7 bases and V by 2 bases; bases with no gene match: 5. In nucleotides, the CDR3 is TGTGCCAGCAGCTTACTAGCGGGAGAAAAGAATGAGCAGTTCTTC. Its translation is CASSLLAGEKNEQFF.

This chain joins TRBV7-3 and TRBJ2-5; the match to TRBD2 covers 8 bases. Matching the DNA end better, TRBJ2-7 makes the J call doubtful. The length of the CDR3 is 15 residues. Germline CDR1 reads SGHTA; CDR2 reads FQGTGA. CDR3 bases: TGTGCCAGCAGCGGATCCAGCGGGAGCGCTGACGAGCAGTACTTC. The encoded protein is CASSGSSGSADEQYF.

The genes are TRBV9 and TRBJ2-5, with TRBD2 identical over 10 bases. The CDR3 contains 15 residues. The V gene end was trimmed by 4 bases and the J gene end by 1 base; junction bases not matched to a gene: 4. From germline, CDR1 is SGDLS and CDR2 YYNGEE. The DNA for the CDR3 is TGTGCCAGCAGCTTTAGCGGGAGGCGCCAAGAGACCCAGTACTTC. This gives the protein CASSFSGRRQETQYF. Based on the CDR3 plus reference TRBV9 and TRBJ2-5, the full variable domain is DSGVTQTPKHLITATGQRVTLRCSPRSGDLSVYWYQQSLDQGLQFLIQYYNGEERAKGNILERFSAQQFPDLHSELNLSSLELGDSALYFCASSFSGRRQETQYFGPGTRLLVL.

The rearrangement links TRBV11-3 to TRBJ2-1, with no clear D. V lost 5 bases to trimming and J lost 6 bases, with 14 bases between them. Germline CDR1 SGHNT, CDR2 YENEEA. The CDR3 contains 14 residues. DNA of the CDR3: TGTGCCAGCAGCCCGGCATCTAGTGTCAATGAGCAGTTCTTC. It yields the protein CASSPASSVNEQFF.

This chain links TRBV9 with TRBJ1-1; TRBD1 is a possible D gene (5 bases). The CDR3 spans 13 residues. Germline values: CDR1 SGDLS, CDR2 YYNGEE. V lost 3 bases and J 0 bases, leaving 6 bases between the germline ends. CDR3 nucleotide sequence: TGTGCCAGCAGCGAAGGGGTGAACACTGAAGCTTTCTTT. Encoded protein: CASSEGVNTEAFF. The full variable domain, its missing parts supplied by reference TRBV9 and TRBJ1-1, is DSGVTQTPKHLITATGQRVTLRCSPRSGDLSVYWYQQSLDQGLQFLIQYYNGEERAKGNILERFSAQQFPDLHSELNLSSLELGDSALYFCASSEGVNTEAFFGQGTRLTVV.

The chain joins TRBV19 to TRBJ2-3, with TRBD1 as a possible D gene (6 bases). Trimming stripped 1 base from V and 5 bases from J, with 10 bases between. In germline, CDR1 is LNHDA, CDR2 SQIVND (reference sequence). The CDR3 loop spans 14 amino acids. The CDR3 spells CASSIARGGDTQYF. CDR3 nucleotides: TGTGCCAGTAGTATAGCCAGGGGCGGAGATACGCAGTATTTT.

The chain employs TRBV5-4 and TRBJ2-4; tentatively, D is TRBD2 (6 bases). Germline loops: CDR1 SGHNT, CDR2 YYREEE (reference sequence). This CDR3 is built from 14 residues. The V gene lost 2 bases and the J gene lost 5 bases, with 11 bases spanning the gap. CDR3 region: CASSFRGTENIQYF. For the CDR3, the DNA is TGTGCCAGCAGCTTCCGGGGGACTGAAAACATTCAGTACTTC.

This sequence joins TRBV7-9 and TRBJ2-3; 11 bases are shared with TRBD2. There are 17 residues in the CDR3. Germline loops: CDR1 SEHNR, CDR2 FQNEAQ (reference sequence). V trimming: 7 bases; J trimming: 4 bases; junction bases outside the gene matches: 13. The CDR3 loop is CASTHIRVGLAADTQYF. The CDR3 DNA reads as TGTGCCAGCACCCATATCAGGGTGGGACTAGCGGCAGATACGCAGTATTTT.

The gene calls are TRBV6-1 and TRBJ2-7; D is possibly TRBD2 (5 bases). Germline-derived CDR1 and CDR2 are MNHNS and SASEGT. This CDR3 spans 12 amino acids. V lost 7 bases to trimming and J lost 1 base, with 8 bases between them. The CDR3 nucleotides are TGTGCCAGCACTCGGGGATCCTACGAGCAGTACTTC. Its protein is CASTRGSYEQYF.

The chain joins TRBV27 to TRBJ1-5, with a possible D match to TRBD1 (6 bases). Trimming cost V 1 base and J 0 bases, with 16 bases left between them. Germline V lookup: CDR1 MNHEY, CDR2 SMNVEV (reference sequence). The CDR3 covers 18 residues. In nucleotides, the CDR3 is TGTGCCAGCAGTTTATTTGCAGGGGTTCGGGATAGCAATCAGCCCCAGCATTTT. This gives the protein CASSLFAGVRDSNQPQHF.

This chain joins TRBV6-1 and TRBJ2-7; D is perhaps TRBD1 (5 bases). Germline CDR1 and CDR2: MNHNS and SASEGT. This CDR3 contains 13 residues. V was shortened by 8 bases and J by 1 base, with 12 bases between the two germline ends. The CDR3 sequence: CASGRVYSYEQYF. CDR3 DNA: TGTGCCAGCGGCAGGGTCTATTCCTACGAGCAGTACTTC.

The chain joins TRBV6-5 to TRBJ2-1, with a weak D call TRBD2 (5 bases). The length of the CDR3 is 15 residues. Germline CDR1 MNHEY, CDR2 SVGAGI. V lost 5 bases and J lost 3, with 14 bases in between. The CDR3 protein is CASSNGVNIYNEQFF. CDR3 nucleotides: TGTGCCAGCAGTAACGGGGTAAATATCTACAATGAGCAGTTCTTC.

The genes are TRBV7-2 and TRBJ2-3, with 10 bases fitting TRBD2. CDR1 is SGHTA, CDR2 FQGNSA, per germline. The CDR3 totals 16 residues. Trimming cost V 4 bases and J 5 bases; bases outside gene matches: 9. The CDR3 loop is CASSSRLAGALDTQYF. The CDR3 bases are TGTGCCAGCAGCTCCCGGCTAGCGGGAGCTTTAGATACGCAGTATTTT.

The chain joins TRBV28 to TRBJ2-1; TRBD1 aligns across 7 bases. Germline V gene data show CDR1 as MDHEN and CDR2 as SYDVKM. Losses at the gene ends were 6 bases for V and 9 bases for J; bases not matched to a gene: 5. The CDR3 runs 12 residues. The CDR3 sequence: CASRLQGSEQFF. CDR3 coding DNA: TGTGCCAGCAGATTACAGGGGAGTGAGCAGTTCTTC. The full variable domain, completed using reference TRBV28 and TRBJ2-1, is DVKVTQSSRYLVKRTGEKVFLECVQDMDHENMFWYRQDPGLGLRLIYFSYDVKMKEKGDIPEGYSVSREKKERFSLILESASTNQTSMYLCASRLQGSEQFFGPGTRLTVL.